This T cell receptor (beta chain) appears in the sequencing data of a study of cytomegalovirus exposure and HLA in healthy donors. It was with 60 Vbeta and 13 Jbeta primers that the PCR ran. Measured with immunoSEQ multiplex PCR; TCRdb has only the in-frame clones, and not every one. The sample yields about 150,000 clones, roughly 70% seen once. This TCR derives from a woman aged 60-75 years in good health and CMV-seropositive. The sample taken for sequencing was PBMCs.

As DNA, the CDR3 is TGTGCCAGCAGGAGACAAGGGGCAGGCACCGGGGAGCTGTTTTTT. Amino acids: CASRRQGAGTGELFF. The rearrangement uses TRBV2 and TRBJ2-2; a weak D match, TRBD1 (5 bases). This CDR3 is 15 amino acids long. CDR1 and CDR2 from the germline V gene are SNHLY and FYNNEI. The ends were cut back, 6 bases at V and 4 bases at J, with 15 bases in the middle.